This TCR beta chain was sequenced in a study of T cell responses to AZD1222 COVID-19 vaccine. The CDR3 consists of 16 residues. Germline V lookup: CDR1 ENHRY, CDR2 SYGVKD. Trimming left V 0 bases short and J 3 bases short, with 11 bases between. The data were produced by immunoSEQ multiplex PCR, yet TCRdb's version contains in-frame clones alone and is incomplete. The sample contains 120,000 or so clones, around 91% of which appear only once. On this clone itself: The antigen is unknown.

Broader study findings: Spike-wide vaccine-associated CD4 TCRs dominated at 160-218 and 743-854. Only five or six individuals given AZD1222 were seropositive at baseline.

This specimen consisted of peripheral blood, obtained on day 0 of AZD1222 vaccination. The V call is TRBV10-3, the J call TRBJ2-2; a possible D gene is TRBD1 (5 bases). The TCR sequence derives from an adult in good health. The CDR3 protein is CAISESVDTYTGELFF. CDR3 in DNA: TGTGCCATCAGTGAGTCAGTGGACACTTACACCGGGGAGCTGTTTTTT.